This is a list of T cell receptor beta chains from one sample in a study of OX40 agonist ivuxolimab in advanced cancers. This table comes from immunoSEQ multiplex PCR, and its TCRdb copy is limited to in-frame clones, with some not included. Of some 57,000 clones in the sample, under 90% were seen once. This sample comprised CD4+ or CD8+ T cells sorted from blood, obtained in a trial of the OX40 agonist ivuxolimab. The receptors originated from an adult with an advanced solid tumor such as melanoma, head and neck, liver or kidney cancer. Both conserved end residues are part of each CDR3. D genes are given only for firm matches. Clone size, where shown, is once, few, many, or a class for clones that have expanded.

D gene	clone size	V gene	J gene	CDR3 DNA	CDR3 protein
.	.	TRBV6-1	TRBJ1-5	TGTGCCAGCAGTTCCCGGGACGGAGTCAATCAGCCCCAGCATTTT	CASSSRDGVNQPQHF
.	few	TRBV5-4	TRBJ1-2	TGTGCCAGCAGCTCCGGAGCAGGACGGGACTATGGCTACACCTTC	CASSSGAGRDYGYTF
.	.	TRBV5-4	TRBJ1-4	TGTGCCAGCAGCTTTCAGGGACGGACAGCTGAAAAACTGTTTTTT	CASSFQGRTAEKLFF
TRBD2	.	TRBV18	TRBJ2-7	TGTGCCAGCTTGCCCTCGGGGCTAGCGGGAGGGACACACGAGCAGTACTTC	CASLPSGLAGGTHEQYF
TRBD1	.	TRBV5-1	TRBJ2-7	TGCGCCAGCAGCGAGGGGACAGCCTCCTACGAGCAGTACTTC	CASSEGTASYEQYF
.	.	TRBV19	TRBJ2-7	TGTGCCAGTAGCACCGGGAAGACAGAGCAGTACTTC	CASSTGKTEQYF
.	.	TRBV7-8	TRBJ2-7	TGTGCCAGCAGCCCAAGGGTCGGGACACCATCCTACGAGCAGTACTTC	CASSPRVGTPSYEQYF
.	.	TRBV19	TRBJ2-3	TGTGCCAGTAGTAAGGAATCCCTAAACACAGATACGCAGTATTTT	CASSKESLNTDTQYF
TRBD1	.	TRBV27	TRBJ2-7	TGTGCCAGCAGGCCCGCCGGGACAGGGTACGAGCAGTACTTC	CASRPAGTGYEQYF
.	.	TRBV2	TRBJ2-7	TGTGCCAGCATGCCCCGGGACGTCTCCTACGAGCAGTACTTC	CASMPRDVSYEQYF
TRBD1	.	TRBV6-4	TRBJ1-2	TGTGCCAGCAGTGTGACAGGGGGATTATCTTCCTATGGCTACACCTTC	CASSVTGGLSSYGYTF
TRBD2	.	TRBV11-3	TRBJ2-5	TGTGCCAGCAGCTTAGGAGGGACTAGCGGCGCCCAAGAGACCCAGTACTTC	CASSLGGTSGAQETQYF
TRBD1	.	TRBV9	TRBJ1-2	TGTGCCAGCAGCCTAGGACAGGGGATTAACTATGGCTACACCTTC	CASSLGQGINYGYTF
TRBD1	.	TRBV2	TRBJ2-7	TGTGCCAGCAGCGGTACAGGGGGCGCGATCAACGAGCAGTACTTC	CASSGTGGAINEQYF
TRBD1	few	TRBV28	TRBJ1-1	TGTGCCAGCAGGGGGACAGGAGACACTGAAGCTTTCTTT	CASRGTGDTEAFF
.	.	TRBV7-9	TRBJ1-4	TGTGCCAGCAGCTTAGGGACAGCGTCCACAACTAATGAAAAACTGTTTTTT	CASSLGTASTTNEKLFF
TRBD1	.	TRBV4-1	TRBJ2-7	TGCGCCAGCAGCCAAGACCCGGACAGGGGATTTCAGGAGCAGTACTTC	CASSQDPDRGFQEQYF
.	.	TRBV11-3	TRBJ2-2	TGTGCCAGCAGCTCCAGGACTGATAACACCGGGGAGCTGTTTTTT	CASSSRTDNTGELFF